This TCR beta chain appears in the sequencing data of a study of blood T cell repertoires in COVID-19. Repertoires were generated with immunoSEQ multiplex PCR, while TCRdb's copy carries only in-frame clones and drops some. The sample consists of 200,000 to 300,000 clones, more than 70% of them appearing once. Deletions cut 2 bases from V and 6 bases from J, with 17 bases between. The germline CDR1 and CDR2 sequences are GTSNPN and SVGIG (reference sequence). This CDR3 region has 15 residues. This TCR came from a woman aged 40 to 50 with acute COVID-19. Sequenced: PBMCs or T cells enriched from blood (not recorded which). The V and J genes are TRBV30 and TRBJ1-5; unclear D gene. For the CDR3, the DNA is TGTGCCTGGAGTCCTGCTTCCGGGAAAGGTCAGCCCCAGCATTTT. Amino acid sequence: CAWSPASGKGQPQHF.